This TCR beta chain was recorded in a study of CD8 T cells in Susac syndrome. Study outcomes and limitations: The authors acknowledged that the study's TCR sequencing and HLA analysis involved relatively few individuals.

Healthy donors acted as controls, with matching for age and sex. Negative isolation was applied to CD8+ and CD4+ T cells, and FACS enrichment was applied to TEMRA cells. This clonotype was seen once. What it binds is unknown. RNA amounts of 0.5 to 1 ug underwent reverse transcription with random hexamers. TCRdb analysed the immunoSEQ multiplex PCR reads with MiXCR anew, one entry per CDR3 protein. The data show approximately 190,000 distinct CDR3 sequences, approximately 93% seen once. Germline V gene lookup returns CDR1 MNHEY and CDR2 SVGAGI. The CDR3 runs 14 residues. V was trimmed by 0 bases and J by 7 bases, leaving 13 bases between them.

Sequenced: CD4+ T cells from PBMCs. This sequence joins TRBV6-5 and TRBJ2-7; D tentatively reads TRBD1 or TRBD2 (5 bases each). This receptor was obtained from a human donor in good health. CDR3 in DNA: TGTGCCAGCAGTTACTCGACCAGGGACCAAGAGCAGTACTTC. Protein: CASSYSTRDQEQYF.